The 4 T cell receptor beta chains below come from one sample, sequenced in a study of T cells in localized non-small cell lung cancer. Sequenced by immunoSEQ multiplex PCR; TCRdb stores in-frame clones only, minus some. The sample lists under 55,000 clones, around 80% occurring once. Sequencing was performed on PBMCs, taken before any cancer treatment. Receptors were obtained from a woman between 35 and 75 years old with stage II lung adenocarcinoma.

The rearrangement joins TRBV6-1 to TRBJ2-7, with D hard to call. V was pared by 7 bases and J by 3 bases, with 10 bases between. Per germline, CDR1 MNHNS and CDR2 SASEGT. The CDR3 is 12 amino acids. CDR3 in DNA: TGTGCCAGCATGGGTAGGTACTACGAGCAGTACTTC. Translating gives CASMGRYYEQYF.

The chain recombines TRBV12-5 with TRBJ2-5; D might be TRBD1 or TRBD2, each matching 5 bases. This CDR3 is built from 15 residues. V gave up 1 base and J gave up 1 base, with 10 bases separating them. Germline assignment: CDR1 LGHNT and CDR2 FRNRAP. The chain's CDR3 is CASGLDRDPQETQYF. The CDR3 coding sequence is TGTGCTAGTGGTTTGGATAGGGACCCCCAAGAGACCCAGTACTTC.

This sequence joins TRBV9 and TRBJ2-2, with 9 positions matching TRBD2. Germline V gives CDR1 SGDLS, CDR2 YYNGEE. This CDR3 comprises 18 residues. V trimming: 2 bases; J trimming: 0 bases; junction bases outside the gene matches: 8. The CDR3 coding sequence is TGTGCCAGCAGCGTTGGGGTAGCGGGGGCCTCGAACACCGGGGAGCTGTTTTTT. Translated: CASSVGVAGASNTGELFF.

The genes are TRBV19 and TRBJ1-1, with D perhaps TRBD1 (5 bases). Germline-derived CDR1 and CDR2 are LNHDA and SQIVND (reference sequence). The CDR3 sequence is 14 residues long. Between the trimmed V and J ends, which lost 6 bases and 5 bases, there was a span of 16 bases. CDR3 DNA sequence: TGTGCCAGTAGGAAAGGGGCGTCCAATACTGAAGCTTTCTTT. Translation gives CASRKGASNTEAFF. Full variable domain (remainder filled in from reference TRBV19 and TRBJ1-1): DGGITQSPKYLFRKEGQNVTLSCEQNLNHDAMYWYRQDPGQGLRLIYYSQIVNDFQKGDIAEGYSVSREKKESFPLTVTSAQKNPTAFYLCASRKGASNTEAFFGQGTRLTVV.